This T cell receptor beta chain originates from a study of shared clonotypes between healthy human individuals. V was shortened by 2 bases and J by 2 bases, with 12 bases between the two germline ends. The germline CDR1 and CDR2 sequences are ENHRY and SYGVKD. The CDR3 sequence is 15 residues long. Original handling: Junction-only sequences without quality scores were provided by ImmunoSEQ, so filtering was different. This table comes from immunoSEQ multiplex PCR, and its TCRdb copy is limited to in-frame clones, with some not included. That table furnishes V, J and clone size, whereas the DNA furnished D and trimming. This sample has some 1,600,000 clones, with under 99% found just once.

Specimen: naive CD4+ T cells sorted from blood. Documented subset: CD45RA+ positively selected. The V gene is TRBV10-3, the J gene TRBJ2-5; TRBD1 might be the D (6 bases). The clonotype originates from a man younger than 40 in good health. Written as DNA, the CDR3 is TGTGCCATCAGTGAGACAGGGTCTGGGCAAGAGACCCAGTACTTC. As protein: CAISETGSGQETQYF.